The 15 T cell receptor beta chains given below trace back to one sample, sequenced in a study of blood T cell repertoires in COVID-19. Some clones are missing from TCRdb's copy, which holds only in-frame ones; the method was immunoSEQ multiplex PCR. The sample comprises about 25,000 clones, over 75% of which are singletons, and approximately 8% rests with the top ten. What was sequenced was peripheral blood. These receptor sequences come from a middle-aged man with active COVID-19.

The count of this clone is one. The V call is TRBV5-1, the J call TRBJ1-4; 8 bases match TRBD1. The germline V gene has CDR1 SGHRS and CDR2 YFSETQ. The CDR3 is made up of 18 amino acids. The junction had 9 bases not matched to a gene; V was cut back by 2 bases and J by 0 bases. As DNA, the CDR3 is TGCGCCAGCAGCTTTGACCAGGACAGGGAAGCAACTAATGAAAAACTGTTTTTT. This codes for CASSFDQDREATNEKLFF.

The chain employs TRBV6-1 and TRBJ1-2; D perhaps matches TRBD1 (5 bases). Trimming stripped 3 bases from V and 6 bases from J, with 14 bases between. The CDR3 loop spans 14 amino acids. Germline V CDR1 and CDR2: MNHNS, SASEGT. The CDR3 nucleotides read TGTGCCAGCAGTGAGGACACCCGAGGTCATGGCTACACCTTC. Its protein product is CASSEDTRGHGYTF.

The J gene is TRBJ1-1, the V gene TRBV5-1; D remains unclear. The CDR3 consists of 15 residues. Between the trimmed V and J ends, which lost 4 bases and 3 bases, there was a span of 16 bases. Germline CDR1 SGHRS, CDR2 YFSETQ. The CDR3 region is CASSIPTTPYTEAFF. As DNA, the CDR3 is TGCGCCAGCAGCATACCCACGACACCCTACACTGAAGCTTTCTTT.

The V call is TRBV27, the J call TRBJ1-2; 11 nucleotides agree with TRBD1. CDR1 MNHEY and CDR2 SMNVEV come from the germline V gene (reference sequence). This CDR3 is 16 amino acids long. The V and J ends lost 4 bases and 4 bases, in that order; junction bases with no gene match: 8. DNA for the CDR3: TGTGCCAGCAGTTATACCCGGACAGGGGGCGGCTATGGCTACACCTTC. The encoded protein is CASSYTRTGGGYGYTF.

CDR3 in amino acids: CASSRAGNYNSPLHF. CDR3 bases: TGTGCCAGCAGTCGGGCGGGGAATTATAATTCACCCCTCCACTTT. The chain combines TRBV6-2 or TRBV6-3 with TRBJ1-6; D gene uncertain. The length of the CDR3 is 15 residues. Per germline, CDR1 MNHEY and CDR2 SVGEGT. V shed 5 bases and J shed 4 bases, with 12 bases lying between them.

This clone has more than one count but fewer than ten. V is TRBV15 and J is TRBJ2-7; 8 bases line up with TRBD1. The germline V gene encodes CDR1 LNHNV and CDR2 YYDKDF (reference sequence). J lost 3 bases, V lost 5 bases, and 3 bases had no gene match. CDR3 size: 13 residues. The CDR3 is CATSQDRVYEQYF. CDR3 nucleotide sequence: TGTGCCACCAGCCAGGACAGGGTCTACGAGCAGTACTTC. Full variable domain (rest looked up from reference TRBV15 and TRBJ2-7): DAMVIQNPRYQVTQFGKPVTLSCSQTLNHNVMYWYQQKSSQAPKLLFHYYDKDFNNEADTPDNFQSRRPNTSFCFLDIRSPGLGDTAMYLCATSQDRVYEQYFGPGTRLTVT.

This clone was observed a single time. The chain employs TRBV6-4 and TRBJ2-2; no firm D call. Deletions cut 8 bases from V and 5 bases from J, with 12 bases between. The germline gives CDR1 MRHNA, CDR2 SNTAGT. This CDR3 is 13 amino acids long. The CDR3 loop reads CASAHTVTGELFF. CDR3 nucleotide sequence: TGTGCCAGCGCCCACACCGTGACCGGGGAGCTGTTTTTT.

V gene TRBV9 combines with J gene TRBJ2-1, with 8 bases matching TRBD1. CDR3 size: 15 residues. Germline values: CDR1 SGDLS, CDR2 YYNGEE. V trimming: 3 bases; J trimming: 2 bases; junction bases outside the gene matches: 4. Here the CDR3 reads CASSEGTGPYNEQFF. DNA of the CDR3: TGTGCCAGCAGCGAGGGGACAGGTCCCTACAATGAGCAGTTCTTC.

The chain has TRBV19 and TRBJ2-6; TRBD1 matches 10 bases. V shed 5 bases, J shed 0 bases, and the junction held 7 bases outside the gene matches. The CDR3 is made up of 18 amino acids. Per the germline V gene, CDR1 is LNHDA and CDR2 is SQIVND (reference sequence). CDR3 DNA: TGTGCCAGTAGTCCGCCCGGGACAGGGGTCTCTGGGGCCAACGTCCTGACTTTC. Translated: CASSPPGTGVSGANVLTF.

This clone was counted between two and nine times. The chain is built from TRBV2 and TRBJ2-6, with 8 bases that match TRBD1. J gave up 0 bases and V 6 bases, and 7 bases lay outside the gene matches. CDR3 length: 17 residues. The germline V gene encodes CDR1 SNHLY and CDR2 FYNNEI. Here the CDR3 reads CASSAGQVSSGANVLTF. The CDR3, as DNA: TGTGCCAGCAGCGCGGGACAGGTTTCCTCTGGGGCCAACGTCCTGACTTTC.

The V gene is TRBV6-2 or TRBV6-3, the J gene TRBJ2-7, with 11 bases fitting TRBD1. This CDR3 has 14 amino acids. CDR1 and CDR2 (germline): MNHEY, SVGEGT. The junction had 2 bases not matched to a gene; V was cut back by 2 bases and J by 5 bases. The CDR3 region has the DNA TGTGCCAGCAGTTACGGACAGGGGGCACACGAGCAGTACGTC. The encoded protein is CASSYGQGAHEQYV.

V and J are TRBV5-8 and TRBJ2-6; weak D call: TRBD1 (5 bases). Germline loops: CDR1 SGHTS, CDR2 YDEGEE. CDR3 length: 19 amino acids. Between the trimmed V and J ends, which lost 1 base and 2 bases, there was a span of 19 bases. CDR3 in amino acids: CASSLRTSDIWAGANVLTF. CDR3 nucleotide sequence: TGTGCCAGCAGCTTGAGGACATCCGATATATGGGCTGGGGCCAACGTCCTGACTTTC.

The rearrangement uses TRBV5-1 and TRBJ1-1; D gene ambiguous. The CDR3 spans 14 residues. Trimming stripped 2 bases from V and 0 bases from J, with 8 bases between. Germline V gene sequence: CDR1 SGHRS, CDR2 YFSETQ. The CDR3 bases are TGCGCCAGCAGCTTCTACGCGGTGAACACTGAAGCTTTCTTT. Protein sequence: CASSFYAVNTEAFF.

The V and J genes are TRBV25-1 and TRBJ1-2; D is possibly TRBD1 (6 bases). V gave up 6 bases and J gave up 4 bases, with 15 bases separating them. The CDR3 runs 14 residues. Germline CDR1 is MGHDK and CDR2 is SYGVNS. CDR3 in DNA: TGTGCCAGCAGCCTACAGGGTCGGGGCTATGGCTACACCTTC. Translated, it gives CASSLQGRGYGYTF.

The V gene is TRBV10-3, the J gene TRBJ2-1, with 7 positions matching TRBD2. CDR3 length: 13 residues. Germline-derived CDR1 and CDR2 are ENHRY and SYGVKD. With V trimmed by 8 bases and J by 2 bases, 3 bases remained unmatched. As DNA, the CDR3 is TGTGCCATCGGGAGGGTAGCCTACAATGAGCAGTTCTTC. Encoded protein: CAIGRVAYNEQFF.